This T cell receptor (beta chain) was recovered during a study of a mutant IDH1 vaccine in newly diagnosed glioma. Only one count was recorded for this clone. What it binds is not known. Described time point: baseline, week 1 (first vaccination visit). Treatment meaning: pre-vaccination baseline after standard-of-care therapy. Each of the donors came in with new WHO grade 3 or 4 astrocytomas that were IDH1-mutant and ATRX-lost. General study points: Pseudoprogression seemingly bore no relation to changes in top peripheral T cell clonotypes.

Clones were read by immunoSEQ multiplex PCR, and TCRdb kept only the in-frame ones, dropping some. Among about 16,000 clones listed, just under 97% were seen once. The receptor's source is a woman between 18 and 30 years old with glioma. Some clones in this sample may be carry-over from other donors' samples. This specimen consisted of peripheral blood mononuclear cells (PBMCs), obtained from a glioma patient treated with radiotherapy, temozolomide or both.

Written as DNA, the CDR3 is TGCGCCAGCAGAAGTGGACTAGGGATCTACAATGAGCAGTTCTTC. Protein product: CASRSGLGIYNEQFF. The chain carries TRBV5-1 and TRBJ2-1, with 7 positions matching TRBD2. Looked up from germline, CDR1 is SGHRS and CDR2 is YFSETQ. The CDR3 is made up of 15 amino acids. The V segment lost 5 bases and the J segment 3 bases; nucleotides outside the gene matches: 8.